The rows below give T cell receptor beta chains drawn from one sample of a study of blood T cell repertoires in COVID-19. Produced via immunoSEQ multiplex PCR; TCRdb's table is partial and in-frame only. The sample lists about 210,000 clones, 85% occurring once. The sample was peripheral blood. The receptors originated from a woman in her seventies with COVID-19, enrolled during active disease. Each CDR3 is given with its conserved first and last residue. The D gene is left open where the match is weak. Rows give clone size only sometimes, using once, few, many, or a class for an expanded clone.

V gene	D gene	J gene	clone size	CDR3 DNA	CDR3 protein
TRBV5-8	.	TRBJ2-5	.	TGTGCCAGCAGCTTGGGGCGGACAATGGTAAAAGAGACCCAGTACTTC	CASSLGRTMVKETQYF
TRBV11-2	TRBD2	TRBJ2-1	.	TGTGCCAGCAGCCTAAGACTAGCGGGGGAAAGCTCCTACAATGAGCAGTTCTTC	CASSLRLAGESSYNEQFF
TRBV21-1	.	TRBJ1-5	.	TGTGCCAGCAGCAGACAGGGGATTTTTCAGCCCCAGCATTTT	CASSRQGIFQPQHF
TRBV7-2	TRBD1	TRBJ2-2	once	TGTGCCAGCAGCTTCCAGGGGGCCGGTGCTTACACCGGGGAGCTGTTTTTT	CASSFQGAGAYTGELFF
TRBV5-1	.	TRBJ2-5	once	TGCGCCAGCAGCTTGGGTCTGACAGGCGAAGAGACCCAGTACTTC	CASSLGLTGEETQYF
TRBV21-1	.	TRBJ1-5	.	TGTGCCAGCAGCGATGACAGGGGCTATCAGCCCCAGCATTTT	CASSDDRGYQPQHF
TRBV9	.	TRBJ2-7	.	TGTGCCAGCAGTTCGGACTACCCCGACGAGCAGTACTTC	CASSSDYPDEQYF
TRBV18	.	TRBJ2-7	once	TGTGCCAGCTCACCGGGACTGGCGACCTACGAGCAGTACTTC	CASSPGLATYEQYF
TRBV7-2	.	TRBJ1-5	.	TGTGCCAGCAGCTTAGGAGAAAATCAGCCCCAGCATTTT	CASSLGENQPQHF
TRBV24-1	TRBD1	TRBJ2-1	.	TGTGCCACCAGTGATCGGGGACAGGGTTCCTACAATGAGCAGTTCTTC	CATSDRGQGSYNEQFF
TRBV5-6	TRBD1	TRBJ1-2	few	TGTGCCAGCAGCTTGGGGGACAGGGGTTATGGCTACACCTTC	CASSLGDRGYGYTF
TRBV30	TRBD1	TRBJ2-1	.	TGTGCCTGGAGTGTACGCTGGGACAGGGGATTTCTGGGCAATGAGCAGTTCTTC	CAWSVRWDRGFLGNEQFF
TRBV11-2	.	TRBJ1-2	.	TGTGCCAGCAGCCTTTCCTGGGCGAGTGGCTACACCTTC	CASSLSWASGYTF
TRBV7-9	TRBD2	TRBJ2-1	.	TGTGCCAGCAGCTTAGCATTGAGACTAGCGGGACACAATGAGCAGTTCTTC	CASSLALRLAGHNEQFF
TRBV20-1	TRBD1	TRBJ1-3	once	TGCAGTGCTAGGGGACAGGACACCATATATTTT	CSARGQDTIYF
TRBV2	.	TRBJ2-7	few	TGTGCCAGCAGTGAACTTAGCGGCCAGAGCTCCTACGAGCAGTACTTC	CASSELSGQSSYEQYF
TRBV6-5	.	TRBJ1-1	.	TGTGCCAGCAGTTACGCCCAGGGGACTGAAGCTTTCTTT	CASSYAQGTEAFF
TRBV3-1/TRBV3-2	.	TRBJ1-4	.	TGTGCCAGCAGCCAGAACTCGGGTGAAAAACTGTTTTTT	CASSQNSGEKLFF
TRBV7-2	TRBD1	TRBJ1-2	once	TGTGCCAGCAGCCCCCCCGGCGACAGGGACGGCTACACCTTC	CASSPPGDRDGYTF